This T cell receptor beta chain came from a study of T cells after posttransplantation cyclophosphamide (dated by TCRdb to 2016 to 2017). Regarding the study in general: The study tracked T cell repertoire reconstitution by TRB sequencing after myeloablative bone marrow transplantation using posttransplantation cyclophosphamide as GVHD prophylaxis. Samples from under 40 PTCy-treated patients, along with samples from around 16 of their related bone marrow donors, underwent antigen receptor sequencing. TRB sequencing was performed on blood from all 35 or so PTCy patients with 1-year posttransplant specimens. TRB sequencing was also done on up to about 3 additional blood samples from 2 to 5.2 years after transplant in 3 patients, and on pretransplant blood from 4 patients. Because TRA and TRB clonality were tightly correlated in 9 samples, subsequent TCR analyses were focused on TRB only. Public TRB sequences were searched against a database of over 3,000 sequences associated with responses to pathogens, tumor antigens, self-antigens and alloantigens.

Beyond this particular receptor, the publication reports: The TRB repertoires of T cells infiltrating skin or GI tract showed only limited overlap with the TRB repertoires of T cells in blood. Across 45 to 50 patients, TRB clonality was highly associated with recipient CMV seropositivity and CMV reactivation, and PTCy diversity was similar to diversity in CNI/methotrexate controls. Donor-recipient similarity was low at 1-2 months but increased during the first year, and donor CD8+ memory clones often dominated later blood repertoires.

This clone was seen a handful of times. The antigen this receptor binds is unknown. No much larger clonotype is one base removed from it; base qualities were not supplied. Related bone marrow donors provided peripheral blood samples on the day of marrow donation. Peripheral blood and bone marrow mononuclear cells were isolated by Ficoll-Hypaque density centrifugation and were cryopreserved. TRB sequencing was run on genomic DNA with either the immunoSEQ assay at survey resolution or the hsTCRB kit. The paper's data handling went like this. The immunoSEQ software handled the initial read processing, while the LymphoSeq R package was used for the repertoire analyses. For each TRB dataset, clonality was calculated as 1 minus normalized Shannon entropy, and the Gini coefficient was computed as well. To infer phenotypes in unsorted samples, TRB sequences from sorted subsets of the recipient or donor were mapped onto the unsorted samples of the same recipient. TCRdb mirrors the immuneACCESS table, restricted to in-frame sequences. Some clones are absent from its copies; in checked studies, under half trace to an unresolved V gene, and the reason for the others is unknown. That table supplies the V and J calls and clone size; D and trimming were determined from the DNA. The table for this sample lists 23,000 or so clones, none of them counted only once. The biggest ten clones account for roughly 7.2% of the sample.

The sequenced sample consisted of PBMCs. The sequence derives from a woman in her fifties or sixties in good health, CMV-negative, and a related stem cell transplant donor.

The nucleotide sequence is TGTGCCAGCAGTCCCTCCGGGACAGGAGGGGAAAAACTGTTTTTT. This is translated as CASSPSGTGGEKLFF. The rearrangement combines TRBV28 with TRBJ1-4, with 8 bases matching TRBD1. Including cysteine and phenylalanine, the CDR3 has 15 amino acids. Only the CDR3 part of the read is kept: 45 bases, read in frame from the first base. V lost 5 bases and J lost 8 bases, and the count of bases not matched to a germline gene is 10. The germline V gene gives CDR1 as MDHEN and CDR2 as SYDVKM. Supplemented by the reference TRBV28 and TRBJ1-4 proteins around the CDR3, the complete variable domain is DVKVTQSSRYLVKRTGEKVFLECVQDMDHENMFWYRQDPGLGLRLIYFSYDVKMKEKGDIPEGYSVSREKKERFSLILESASTNQTSMYLCASSPSGTGGEKLFFGSGTQLSVL.